This TCR beta chain was identified during a study of blood T cell repertoires in COVID-19. About the research overall: COVID-19 samples, acute and convalescent, were from the United States, Italy and Spain. T cells, B-cell-depleted T cells, or PBMCs supplied cDNA or gDNA.

V shed 0 bases, J shed 2 bases, and the junction held 6 bases outside the gene matches. CDR3 length: 16 residues. Germline V gene lookup returns CDR1 SGHNT and CDR2 YENEEA. In the study's own analysis: The authors estimated nucleated cell counts from reference gene primer amplification. Only in-frame clones appear in the TCRdb table, and some are missing; sequencing was by immunoSEQ multiplex PCR. V and J calls and clone size are those listed in that table; D and trimming were worked out from the DNA. The profile shows approximately 90,000 clones, about nine tenths of them singletons. Followed over time, Seattle patients had been enrolled while infection was active.

The TCR comes from a man in his sixties with COVID-19, enrolled during active disease. The sequencing input was peripheral blood. This chain links TRBV11-3 with TRBJ2-7; 8 bases fit TRBD1. CDR3 coding DNA: TGTGCCAGCAGCTTAGATGCGGGGACAGGCGCCTACGAGCAGTACTTC. Protein: CASSLDAGTGAYEQYF.